The 13 T cell receptor beta chains below come from one sample, sequenced in a study of shared clonotypes between healthy human individuals. Clones were sequenced by immunoSEQ multiplex PCR, and TCRdb holds only the in-frame ones, with some missing. The table shows about 480,000 clones, with roughly 78% occurring only once. The source material was PBMCs. Receptors were obtained from a woman in her thirties or forties in good health. Some clones in this sample may be carry-over from other donors' samples.

The V gene is TRBV18, the J gene TRBJ2-3, with unresolved D. V dropped 0 bases and J dropped 2 bases, with 9 bases sitting between them. The CDR3 extends over 15 amino acids. Germline CDR1 is KGHSH and CDR2 is LQKENI. The CDR3 DNA reads as TGTGCCAGCTCACCACCTTCTCGGCCCACAGATACGCAGTATTTT. It specifies CASSPPSRPTDTQYF.

The CDR3 sequence is CASSTTGPGQPQHF. CDR3 bases: TGTGCCAGTAGTACCACGGGGCCAGGTCAGCCCCAGCATTTT. The rearrangement uses TRBV19 and TRBJ1-5; a possible D gene is TRBD1 (5 bases). CDR3 size: 14 residues. Trimming pared 4 bases from V and 6 bases from J, leaving 13 bases between. The V gene's germline CDR1 is LNHDA and CDR2 SQIVND (reference sequence). The full variable domain, its missing parts supplied by reference TRBV19 and TRBJ1-5, is DGGITQSPKYLFRKEGQNVTLSCEQNLNHDAMYWYRQDPGQGLRLIYYSQIVNDFQKGDIAEGYSVSREKKESFPLTVTSAQKNPTAFYLCASSTTGPGQPQHFGDGTRLSIL.

This chain uses TRBV6-1 with TRBJ1-2; 9 bases map to TRBD1. J was trimmed by 8 bases and V by 10 bases; bases with no gene match: 11. The CDR3 loop spans 13 amino acids. Germline V CDR1 and CDR2: MNHNS, SASEGT. CDR3 nucleotide sequence: TGTGCCACCTTCCTGGGACAGGGCAGCGGCTACACCTTC. Amino acids: CATFLGQGSGYTF.

The chain couples TRBV7-9 to TRBJ2-1, with 10 bases aligning to TRBD2. V lost 0 bases, J lost 8 bases, and 10 bases stayed unmatched. Germline V gene sequence: CDR1 SEHNR, CDR2 FQNEAQ (reference sequence). The CDR3 is 17 residues long. This chain's CDR3 is CASSLALPSGRVDEQFF. CDR3 in DNA: TGTGCCAGCAGCTTAGCGCTGCCTAGCGGGAGAGTTGATGAGCAGTTCTTC.

In its sample, this clone was seen a few times. V usage is TRBV5-1 and J usage is TRBJ1-1; perhaps TRBD1 as D (6 bases). The CDR3 covers 13 residues. CDR1 SGHRS and CDR2 YFSETQ come from the germline V gene. The V end was cut by 4 bases, the J end by 3 bases, with 10 bases between. CDR3 nucleotide sequence: TGCGCCAGCAGCCTACGGACAGACACTGAAGCTTTCTTT. This encodes CASSLRTDTEAFF.

The CDR3 nucleotides are TGTGCCAGCAGCGCAAGTGAAACTCCCGATGAAAAACTGTTTTTT. As protein: CASSASETPDEKLFF. The rearrangement links TRBV7-9 to TRBJ1-4; no firm D call. CDR1 and CDR2 from the germline V gene are SEHNR and FQNEAQ (reference sequence). This CDR3 contains 15 residues. Trimming took off 5 bases at V and 6 bases at J, with 16 bases between the two ends.

This clone was recorded at least ten times. The sample contains more than one DNA sequence encoding this CDR3. V usage is TRBV11-2 and J usage is TRBJ2-7; 12 bases fit TRBD2. The CDR3 has 15 residues. CDR1 is SGHAT, CDR2 FQNNGV, per germline. V was clipped by 4 bases and J by 2 bases; unmatched bases: 3. The CDR3 DNA reads as TGTGCCAGCAGCTCCCTAGCGGGAGGGGCCTACGAGCAGTACTTC. It encodes CASSSLAGGAYEQYF.

CDR3 region: CASTASHDRDSGNTIYF. CDR3 DNA: TGTGCCAGCACAGCCTCCCACGACAGGGACTCTGGAAACACCATATATTTT. The V and J genes are TRBV21-1 and TRBJ1-3; the table's D call, TRBD1, has no DNA check behind it. TRBV21-1 corresponds to a pseudogene. This CDR3 has 17 amino acids.

V gene TRBV6-6 combines with J gene TRBJ2-5; D uncertain. Trimming pared 2 bases from V and 5 bases from J, leaving 6 bases between. CDR1 MNHNY and CDR2 SVGAGI come from the germline V gene (reference sequence). The CDR3 consists of 12 residues. The CDR3 here is CASSYGSETQYF. CDR3 in DNA: TGTGCCAGCAGTTACGGTTCGGAGACCCAGTACTTC.

V and J are TRBV10-3 and TRBJ2-7; TRBD1 or TRBD2 may be the D gene (5 bases each). Per germline, CDR1 ENHRY and CDR2 SYGVKD. The CDR3 consists of 13 residues. Trimming stripped 6 bases from V and 2 bases from J, with 11 bases between. The CDR3 spells CAIRRDGTYEQYF. The CDR3 coding sequence is TGTGCCATCAGGAGGGACGGGACCTACGAGCAGTACTTC.

This clone was seen a few times. The V gene is TRBV30, the J gene TRBJ1-1, with D unresolved. V lost 7 bases and J 0 bases, leaving 12 bases between the germline ends. The CDR3 is made up of 13 amino acids. Germline lookup yields CDR1 GTSNPN and CDR2 SVGIG (reference sequence). CDR3 region: CAFWSSVNTEAFF. The CDR3 nucleotides are TGTGCCTTCTGGTCCAGCGTGAACACTGAAGCTTTCTTT. The complete variable domain, with remaining parts taken from reference TRBV30 and TRBJ1-1, reads SQTIHQWPATLVQPVGSPLSLECTVEGTSNPNLYWYRQAAGRGLQLLFYSVGIGQISSEVPQNLSASRPQDRQFILSSKKLLLSDSGFYLCAFWSSVNTEAFFGQGTRLTVV.

This clone was detected only once. The chain recombines TRBV7-8 with TRBJ2-7, with D tentatively TRBD2 (5 bases). Trimming shortened V by 4 bases and J by 5 bases, and 15 bases separated the two germline ends. The V gene's germline CDR1 is SGHVS and CDR2 FQNEAQ. The CDR3 has 14 amino acids. CDR3 sequence reads: CASSSTSTRNEQYF. The DNA of the CDR3 is TGTGCCAGCAGCTCCACTAGTACGCGCAACGAGCAGTACTTC.

Here the CDR3 DNA reads TGCGCCAGCAGCTTGGATCCGTCTACCGGGGAGCTGTTTTTT. As protein: CASSLDPSTGELFF. The rearrangement joins TRBV5-1 to TRBJ2-2; D is unresolved. The V end was cut by 0 bases, the J end by 5 bases, with 8 bases between. The CDR3 runs to 14 residues. Germline V lookup: CDR1 SGHRS, CDR2 YFSETQ. Full variable domain (missing parts from reference TRBV5-1 and TRBJ2-2): KAGVTQTPRYLIKTRGQQVTLSCSPISGHRSVSWYQQTPGQGLQFLFEYFSETQRNKGNFPGRFSGRQFSNSRSEMNVSTLELGDSALYLCASSLDPSTGELFFGEGSRLTVL.